Listed below are T cell receptor beta chains from one sample, sequenced in a study of human T cells and chemical hapten exposure. TCRdb reprocessed the RACE reads with MiXCR, giving one entry per CDR3 protein. This sample has around 31,000 distinct CDR3 sequences, with about 7% found just once. Sequencing was done on a sample of whole blood. The source is a human donor in good health. Some clones in this sample may be carry-over from other donors' samples. Both conserved end residues are part of each CDR3. D genes are given only for firm matches. Only part of the rows carry a size: once, few, many, or a class if the clone is expanded.

len	v_gene	j_gene	d_gene	abundance	CDR3nt	CDR3aa
12	TRBV30	TRBJ2-4	-	-	TGTGCCTGGAGTGTTCTGGGGAACATTCAGTACTTC	CAWSVLGNIQYF
14	TRBV6-2/TRBV6-3	TRBJ2-4	-	-	TGTGCCAGCAAAGAGGGGGGGGACAAAAACATTCAGTACTTC	CASKEGGDKNIQYF
15	TRBV5-1	TRBJ2-7	-	few	TGCGCCAGCAGCTTGCGCGGGGGCGGGACCTACGAGCAGTACTTC	CASSLRGGGTYEQYF
14	TRBV7-2	TRBJ1-2	-	few	TGTGCCAGCAGCTTACGGGGGCGTAACTATGGCTACACCTTC	CASSLRGRNYGYTF
14	TRBV10-3	TRBJ1-2	-	-	TGTGCCATCAGCCGGGACACTAGTAACTATGGCTACACCTTC	CAISRDTSNYGYTF
12	TRBV3-1	TRBJ2-5	-	-	TGTGCCAGCAGCCAAGCAAGGGAGACCCAGTACTTC	CASSQARETQYF
12	TRBV7-8	TRBJ1-5	-	few	TGTGCCAGCAGCTTTTTAGGTCAGCCCCAGCATTTT	CASSFLGQPQHF
15	TRBV6-5	TRBJ2-1	-	few	TGTGCCAGCAGTTATTCCCCGTCGTCCTACAATGAGCAGTTCTTC	CASSYSPSSYNEQFF
12	TRBV12-3/TRBV12-4	TRBJ1-6	-	medium-sized	TGTGCCAGCTCGGGGGAAAATTCACCCCTCCACTTT	CASSGENSPLHF
15	TRBV20-1	TRBJ1-1	-	few	TGCAGTGCTAGAGATCAGAACAGCCGGAACACTGAAGCTTTCTTT	CSARDQNSRNTEAFF
18	TRBV5-1	TRBJ2-6	-	many	TGCGCCAGCAGCTCCTCCGGGACAGCGGGGCCTGGGGCCAACGTCCTGACTTTC	CASSSSGTAGPGANVLTF
18	TRBV6-2/TRBV6-3	TRBJ1-5	TRBD1	-	TGTGCCAGCAGCTTTTTTCCTCCTCCGGGACAGGGGGAACAGCCCCAGCATTTT	CASSFFPPPGQGEQPQHF
15	TRBV7-9	TRBJ1-4	-	many	TGTGCCAGCAGCCCTCAAGGGGCGGAGGGTGAAAAACTGTTTTTT	CASSPQGAEGEKLFF
16	TRBV6-5	TRBJ1-6	TRBD1	-	TGTGCCAGCAGTGTGGTTGGACAGGGAAATTTTTCACCCCTCCACTTT	CASSVVGQGNFSPLHF
12	TRBV29-1	TRBJ1-2	-	many	TGCAGCGTTGGGACCGCTAACTATGGCTACACCTTC	CSVGTANYGYTF
12	TRBV29-1	TRBJ1-2	TRBD1	many	TGCAGCGGTGAAACAGGGGACTATGGCTACACCTTC	CSGETGDYGYTF
15	TRBV10-3	TRBJ1-1	-	-	TGTGCCATCAGTGATCTAGGGCAGGGTGAGACTGAAGCTTTCTTT	CAISDLGQGETEAFF
18	TRBV18	TRBJ2-2	TRBD2	few	TGTGCCAGCTCACCACGACTAGCGGGCCCCGCGAACACCGGGGAGCTGTTTTTT	CASSPRLAGPANTGELFF
16	TRBV4-3	TRBJ1-5	-	medium-sized	TGCGCCAGCAGCCAAGCTCCGGGTTATAGCAATCAGCCCCAGCATTTT	CASSQAPGYSNQPQHF
19	TRBV28	TRBJ1-3	-	-	TGTGCCAGCAGTTTTGGAGGTGGGCCAGACCGTTACTCTGGAAACACCATATATTTT	CASSFGGGPDRYSGNTIYF
16	TRBV2	TRBJ2-5	TRBD2	medium-sized	TGTGCCAGCAGTGAAGGACTAGCGGGAGCAGGGGAGACCCAGTACTTC	CASSEGLAGAGETQYF
17	TRBV10-3	TRBJ1-1	TRBD1	many	TGTGCCATCAGTGTCCCGGGACAGGGACTGATGAACACTGAAGCTTTCTTT	CAISVPGQGLMNTEAFF
15	TRBV28	TRBJ1-5	-	many	TGTGCCAGCAGTTTATTGACAGATAGCAATCAGCCCCAGCATTTT	CASSLLTDSNQPQHF
13	TRBV6-1	TRBJ1-1	-	-	TGTGCCAGCGGCAACAGATGGAACACTGAAGCTTTCTTT	CASGNRWNTEAFF
14	TRBV3-1	TRBJ1-1	TRBD1	many	TGTGCCAGCAGACAGGGGGCAGGGAACACTGAAGCTTTCTTT	CASRQGAGNTEAFF
13	TRBV10-3	TRBJ1-2	-	-	TGTGCCATCAGTGGTTCAGGGGAGGATGGCTACACCTTC	CAISGSGEDGYTF
15	TRBV2	TRBJ1-3	-	-	TGTGCCAGCAGTGGTTCAGGGTTCTCTGGAAACACCATATATTTT	CASSGSGFSGNTIYF
13	TRBV20-1	TRBJ2-7	TRBD2	-	TGCAGTGCTTACGGGACTAGTCCCTACGAGCAGTACTTC	CSAYGTSPYEQYF